The clone carrying this T cell receptor (beta chain) was recorded many times. The protocol was immunoSEQ multiplex PCR, while the TCRdb copy is restricted to in-frame clones and leaves out a portion. The sample lists roughly 38,000 clones; about 47% were seen once. The CDR3 extends over 14 amino acids. The germline CDR1 and CDR2 sequences are KGHSH and LQKENI. V lost 3 bases, J lost 2 bases, and 3 bases stayed unmatched. The data originate from a study of cytotoxic CD8 clonotypes in ibrutinib-treated CLL. For the study at large: In all, about a dozen patients were relapsed/refractory, fewer than 16 were treatment-naive and roughly 18 were IGHV unmutated.

J is TRBJ1-1 and V is TRBV18; 7 nucleotides match TRBD1. The sequencing here drew on PBMCs, taken before ibrutinib treatment. This TCR was sampled from a human donor with chronic lymphocytic leukemia. DNA of the CDR3: TGTGCCAGCTCACCCGGGACAGCCAACACTGAAGCTTTCTTT. It is translated as CASSPGTANTEAFF.